The table lists the clone carrying this T cell receptor beta chain with a few counts. The data stem from a study of blood T cell repertoires in COVID-19. Whole-study context: The United States, Italy and Spain provided the acute and convalescent COVID-19 samples. The cDNA or gDNA used as material had been derived from T cells, B-cell-depleted T cells, or PBMCs.

Per the original methods: Amplifying reference gene primers gave estimates of nucleated cell counts. Libraries were prepared by immunoSEQ multiplex PCR; TCRdb keeps only in-frame clonotypes and omits some of them. Clone size and the V and J calls come from that table; the DNA yielded D and trimming. The repertoire holds about 110,000 clones, more than 80% seen once, with 14% in the top ten. This CDR3 contains 16 residues. Trimming took 2 bases from V and 2 from J; bases not matched to a gene: 12. Per the germline V gene, CDR1 is SQVTM and CDR2 is ANQGSEA. The chain carries TRBV29-1 and TRBJ2-7; TRBD1 matches at 7 bases. The sequence was obtained from a woman aged 60-75 years with acute or convalescent COVID-19. Sequenced input: peripheral blood. Here the CDR3 DNA reads TGCAGCGTTGAACAACTTAGACAGGGCCTGACCTACGAGCAGTACTTC. Translation gives CSVEQLRQGLTYEQYF.